This entry describes one TCR beta chain. What it recognizes is unknown. The sample is drawn from a study of somatic mutations in cytotoxic T cells in rheumatoid arthritis. Whole-study findings and limits: Expanded CD8+ clones had unknown antigen targets.

V was pared by 4 bases and J by 5 bases, with 9 bases of the junction left unmatched. The CDR3 is 16 amino acids. The germline V gene encodes CDR1 SGHNT and CDR2 YYREEE (reference sequence). The repertoire was sequenced with immunoSEQ multiplex PCR; TCRdb's copy has only in-frame clones and lacks some. The top ten clones hold 40% to 55% of a sample with roughly 5,500 clones, 65% to 85% of them seen once. The chain has TRBV5-4 and TRBJ2-1, with 10 bases that match TRBD1. This receptor was taken from a woman in her fifties or sixties with rheumatoid arthritis. The sample taken for sequencing was CD8+ T cells sorted from blood. The CDR3 region is CASSGVWDRGNNEQFF. As DNA, the CDR3 is TGTGCCAGCAGCGGAGTGTGGGACAGGGGAAACAATGAGCAGTTCTTC. Full variable domain (outside the CDR3, taken from reference TRBV5-4 and TRBJ2-1): ETGVTQSPTHLIKTRGQQVTLRCSSQSGHNTVSWYQQALGQGPQFIFQYYREEENGRGNFPPRFSGLQFPNYSSELNVNALELDDSALYLCASSGVWDRGNNEQFFGPGTRLTVL.